One and the same sample provided the 3 T cell receptor beta chains below, sequenced in a study of blood T cell repertoires in COVID-19. The repertoire was sequenced with immunoSEQ multiplex PCR; TCRdb's copy has only in-frame clones and lacks some. This sample has around 370,000 clones, with around 87% found just once. Sequencing was carried out using peripheral blood. These receptors were obtained from a woman between 50 and 59 years old with COVID-19, enrolled during active disease.

The genes are TRBV11-2 and TRBJ2-5, with 7 nucleotides matching TRBD2. V was pared by 5 bases and J by 0 bases, with 15 bases of the junction left unmatched. This CDR3 contains 18 residues. CDR1 SGHAT and CDR2 FQNNGV come from the germline V gene. CDR3 sequence: CASSPEGATSMYQETQYF. As DNA, the CDR3 is TGTGCCAGCAGCCCCGAGGGCGCGACTAGCATGTACCAAGAGACCCAGTACTTC.

The J gene is TRBJ1-1, the V gene TRBV19, with a tentative D call TRBD1 (6 bases). V lost 3 bases to trimming and J lost 5 bases, with 13 bases between them. Looked up from germline, CDR1 is LNHDA and CDR2 is SQIVND (reference sequence). The length of the CDR3 is 14 residues. The CDR3 is CASSIAQGSTEAFF. The CDR3 DNA follows: TGTGCCAGTAGTATCGCCCAGGGGAGTACTGAAGCTTTCTTT.

The CDR3 nucleotides read TGCAGCGTTCAAATACAGGGTCAGGGAATTAATCAGCCCCAGCATTTT. It encodes CSVQIQGQGINQPQHF. V usage is TRBV29-1 and J usage is TRBJ1-5; weak D call: TRBD1 (6 bases). This CDR3 has 16 amino acids. Germline CDR1 is SQVTM and CDR2 is ANQGSEA. V lost 5 bases and J 4 bases, leaving 21 bases between the germline ends.